This record covers a single T cell receptor (beta chain). This clone was seen just once. Its antigen is unknown. No base-level quality is on record; no much larger clone is a single base apart. This sample was taken from a study of shared clonotypes between healthy human individuals (dated by TCRdb to 2018 to 2020). Background for the entire study: Three men and a couple of women, aged 18 to 49 years, made up the cohort. The study deeply sequenced blood TCR repertoires of five healthy adults to estimate repertoire size and the extent of clonotype sharing between individuals. Libraries were prepared and TCR repertoires were sequenced by different laboratories using diverse techniques, in order to increase sequencing depth and limit assay-specific biases. Each donor's leukapheresis produced roughly between about 0.9 and 9.5 billion PBMCs.

The germline V gene specifies KGHSH as CDR1 and LQKENI as CDR2. The CDR3 starts with the cysteine, ends with the phenylalanine, and has 14 residues. Left in the record is the CDR3 DNA by itself, 42 bases read in frame from the first base. V was cut back by 3 bases and J by 2 bases, leaving a gap of 11 bases between them. TCR CDR3 regions were amplified from genomic DNA by multiplex PCR using the deep immunoSEQ assay. Genomic DNA extracted from each cell subset was distributed evenly over all wells of several immunoSEQ 96-well plates, and each plate served as one replicate. Each replicate PCR for unsorted PBMC received roughly 300 ng genomic DNA, equal to 25,000 to 30,000 T cell genomes. Ten immunoSEQ deep assay plates were used to sequence unsorted PBMC genomic DNA. Purified libraries were measured with a Qubit 3.0 fluorometer, size-checked on a Bioanalyzer 2100, and measured again with the KAPA Library Quantification kit. Every immunoSEQ 96-well plate was sequenced on a dedicated single-read 150-cycle Illumina NextSeq 550 flow cell. The paper's data handling went like this. Because the immunoSEQ output included only junctional sequences and no quality scores, the filtering could not be the same as the filtering used for full-length reads. Sequences were annotated with PyIR, a Python wrapper for IgBLAST v1.9, and V/J genes and CDR3 were assigned using IMGT germline references. Reads were filtered out if the reads had weak V/J assignments (E-value above 1e-6), no CDR3, stop codons, out-of-frame junctions, or ambiguous translated residues. A V3J clonotype was defined by an identical inferred V gene, J gene, and CDR3 amino acid sequence. Percentage overlap between repertoires was computed as shared unique clonotypes divided by the size of the smaller repertoire. Three approaches were used to assess repertoire richness: RTK rarefaction, the Chao1 estimator, and Recon v2.1 estimates of unobserved clonotypes. Held by TCRdb, this immuneACCESS table contains in-frame sequences only and omits some clones. Under half of the omission traces to an unresolved V gene where checked; the cause of the rest is unknown. That table supplies the V and J calls and clone size; D and trimming were determined from the DNA. Within this sample are roughly 500,000 clones, with about four fifths of them counted one time only. The ten largest clones capture around 13% of the sample.

The donors were healthy, HIV-negative adults who had no recently reported acute infections or vaccinations. Every donor was a Caucasian adult residing in Nashville, Tennessee, USA. For unsorted samples, tens of millions of PBMCs were counted and genomic DNA was extracted with the QIAamp DNA Blood Mini kit. Blood was obtained by leukapheresis, after which PBMCs were separated by Ficoll-Histopaque density gradient centrifugation and cryopreserved in liquid nitrogen vapor phase. General study outcomes and caveats: The genetic and exposure-history diversity represented was limited by the small number of donors. Based on pairwise subsampling, the degree of clonotype sharing among donors was expected to be affected by sequencing depth. Sampling was limited to blood, and TCR repertoires in tissue likely differ from TCR repertoires in blood.

The sequence derives from a woman between 40 and 55 years old in good health. Some clones in this sample may be carry-over from other donors' samples. Sequencing used PBMCs. The chain is made from TRBV18 and TRBJ2-7; too little of a D gene remains to name it. This receptor has the CDR3 CASSPTTGTYEQYF. The sequenced DNA is TGTGCCAGCTCACCCACAACTGGTACCTACGAGCAGTACTTC.